These 13 T cell receptor beta chains were all obtained from the same sample, sequenced in a study of blood T cells in healthy people across ages. It was with a sample-barcoded 5' primer and a J-beta primer mix that a second PCR of roughly 6 to 11 cycles was run. TCRdb reprocessed the 5' RACE reads with MiXCR, giving one entry per CDR3 protein. The sample lists hundreds of thousands of distinct CDR3 sequences; roughly 49% were seen once. Specimen: blood. The receptors originated from a woman aged 60-75 years in good health.

The chain carries TRBV29-1 and TRBJ1-1; unclear D gene. The germline CDR1 and CDR2 sequences are SQVTM and ANQGSEA. The V and J ends lost 4 bases and 1 base respectively, with 10 bases between them. The CDR3 runs 13 residues. The CDR3 spells CSVASWPNTEAFF. The CDR3, as DNA: TGCAGCGTTGCTTCTTGGCCGAACACTGAAGCTTTCTTT.

There are a few counts of this clonotype. The gene calls are TRBV15 and TRBJ1-4; no clear D. Trimming cost V 4 bases and J 1 base, with 10 bases left between them. CDR1 LNHNV and CDR2 YYDKDF come from the germline V gene (reference sequence). This CDR3 contains 15 residues. The CDR3, as DNA: TGTGCCACCAGCACGGGCTTCGGAACTAATGAAAAACTGTTTTTT. Translation: CATSTGFGTNEKLFF.

V usage is TRBV24-1 and J usage is TRBJ2-1, with 8 nucleotides matching TRBD2. Germline V gene lookup returns CDR1 KGHDR and CDR2 SFDVKD. The CDR3 spans 13 residues. Trimming removed 7 bases from V and 7 bases from J; junction bases left unmatched: 5. The CDR3 region has the DNA TGTGCCACCAGCCGCCGGGGGGGGAATGAGCAGTTCTTC. Translated, it gives CATSRRGGNEQFF.

The chain combines TRBV20-1 with TRBJ2-1; the D gene is possibly TRBD2 (6 bases). The V and J ends lost 0 bases and 7 bases respectively, with 16 bases between them. From germline, CDR1 is DFQATT and CDR2 SNEGSKA (reference sequence). This CDR3 has 15 residues. The DNA for the CDR3 is TGCAGTGCTAGAGATGCGGCGGGAATCTGGAATGAGCAGTTCTTC. This sequence encodes CSARDAAGIWNEQFF.

The chain has TRBV18 and TRBJ2-1; possible D gene TRBD2, 6 bases. Germline CDR1 and CDR2: KGHSH and LQKENI. Trimming left V 3 bases short and J 4 bases short, with 13 bases between. The CDR3 consists of 15 residues. The DNA for the CDR3 is TGTGCCAGCTCACCGTCGGGACTGAATTACAATGAGCAGTTCTTC. Its protein product is CASSPSGLNYNEQFF. The variable domain in full, completed from reference TRBV18 and TRBJ2-1, reads NAGVMQNPRHLVRRRGQEARLRCSPMKGHSHVYWYRQLPEEGLKFMVYLQKENIIDESGMPKERFSAEFPKEGPSILRIQQVVRGDSAAYFCASSPSGLNYNEQFFGPGTRLTVL.

The J gene is TRBJ1-2, the V gene TRBV7-9; 8 bases match TRBD1. Germline V CDR1 and CDR2: SEHNR, FQNEAQ (reference sequence). Unmatched junction bases numbered 18, after V lost 5 bases and J lost 4 bases. The CDR3 length is 18 residues. The CDR3 DNA reads TGTGCCAGCAGCCCTACACGGGGACAGGTTAATTCCGCCTATGGCTACACCTTC. Translation gives CASSPTRGQVNSAYGYTF. Supplemented by reference TRBV7-9 and TRBJ1-2, the full variable domain reads DTGVSQNPRHKITKRGQNVTFRCDPISEHNRLYWYRQTLGQGPEFLTYFQNEAQLEKSRLLSDRFSAERPKGSFSTLEIQRTEQGDSAMYLCASSPTRGQVNSAYGYTFGSGTRLTVV.

CDR3 DNA sequence: TGTGCCAGCAGCTTAGGGGCGGCAGCTACAGATACGCAGTATTTT. Its translation: CASSLGAAATDTQYF. The V and J genes are TRBV7-2 and TRBJ2-3; D is ambiguous. Germline CDR1 SGHTA, CDR2 FQGNSA. There are 15 residues in the CDR3. V lost 1 base and J 3 bases, leaving 11 bases between the germline ends. Variable domain in full (rest from reference TRBV7-2 and TRBJ2-3): GAGVSQSPSNKVTEKGKDVELRCDPISGHTALYWYRQSLGQGLEFLIYFQGNSAPDKSGLPSDRFSAERTGGSVSTLTIQRTQQEDSAVYLCASSLGAAATDTQYFGPGTRLTVL.

V usage is TRBV13 and J usage is TRBJ2-7; 8 bases are shared with TRBD2. The V gene end was trimmed by 0 bases and the J gene end by 2 bases; junction bases not matched to a gene: 9. The CDR3 totals 17 residues. Looked up from germline, CDR1 is PRHDT and CDR2 is FYEKMQ (reference sequence). The CDR3 here is CASSLGSRREATYEQYF. CDR3 sequence (DNA): TGTGCCAGCAGCTTAGGGTCTCGGCGGGAGGCCACCTACGAGCAGTACTTC.

The chain employs TRBV5-5 and TRBJ1-4; D gene ambiguous. Germline CDR1 SGHKS, CDR2 YYEKEE (reference sequence). V gave up 4 bases and J gave up 0 bases, with 13 bases separating them. This CDR3 is built from 16 residues. CDR3 DNA: TGTGCCAGCAGCCCTGGGCAGTGGGCAACTAATGAAAAACTGTTTTTT. Translation gives CASSPGQWATNEKLFF.

This clonotype appeared a single time. The genes are TRBV6-2 or TRBV6-3 and TRBJ2-1, with 8 bases that match TRBD1. The length of the CDR3 is 13 residues. The germline gives CDR1 MNHEY, CDR2 SVGEGT. J was trimmed by 9 bases and V by 3 bases; bases with no gene match: 4. The CDR3 loop reads CASSYQGAGEQFF. For the CDR3, the DNA is TGTGCCAGCAGTTATCAGGGGGCAGGTGAGCAGTTCTTC.

This clonotype was counted at least ten times. The chain employs TRBV29-1 and TRBJ2-3; tentatively, D is TRBD1 (5 bases). Trimming left V 7 bases short and J 2 bases short, with 13 bases between. The CDR3 spans 13 residues. CDR1 SQVTM and CDR2 ANQGSEA come from the germline V gene. CDR3 residues: CSASTDNTDTQYF. The CDR3 bases are TGCAGCGCATCGACAGACAACACAGATACGCAGTATTTT.

The chain has TRBV7-2 and TRBJ2-7; a possible D gene is TRBD1 (5 bases). The CDR3 is made up of 14 amino acids. V lost 5 bases and J 1 base, leaving 12 bases between the germline ends. Looked up from germline, CDR1 is SGHTA and CDR2 is FQGNSA. This chain's CDR3 is CASSPDSRSYEQYF. The CDR3 nucleotides read TGTGCCAGCAGCCCTGACAGCAGGTCCTACGAGCAGTACTTC.

This clonotype occurred a few times. CDR3 protein: CSATDRRDTEAFF. The CDR3 DNA sequence: TGCAGTGCCACGGACCGAAGAGACACTGAAGCTTTCTTT. V and J are TRBV20-1 and TRBJ1-1; D call uncertain. Germline V CDR1 and CDR2: DFQATT, SNEGSKA (reference sequence). V was shortened by 6 bases and J by 3 bases, with 14 bases between the two germline ends. The CDR3 totals 13 residues.